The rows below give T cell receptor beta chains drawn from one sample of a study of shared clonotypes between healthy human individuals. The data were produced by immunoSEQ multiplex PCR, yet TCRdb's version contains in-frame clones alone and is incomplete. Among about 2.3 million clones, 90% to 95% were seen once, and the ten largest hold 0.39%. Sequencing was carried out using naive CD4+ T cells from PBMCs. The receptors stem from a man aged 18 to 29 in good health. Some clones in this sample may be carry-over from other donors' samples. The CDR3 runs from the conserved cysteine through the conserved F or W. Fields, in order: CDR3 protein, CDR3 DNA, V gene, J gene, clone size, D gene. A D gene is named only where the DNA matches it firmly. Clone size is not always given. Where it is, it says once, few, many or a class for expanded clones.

CASSPGTRSGEQYF,TGTGCCAGTAGTCCCGGGACTAGGTCGGGCGAGCAGTACTTC,TRBV19,TRBJ2-7,.,TRBD2
CASSRPHSGTSGSRWADTQYF,TGCGCCAGCAGCCGGCCCCATTCCGGGACTAGCGGGAGCCGTTGGGCAGATACGCAGTATTTT,TRBV5-1,TRBJ2-3,.,TRBD2
CATSRGELAKNIQYF,TGTGCCACCAGCAGAGGAGAACTAGCCAAAAACATTCAGTACTTC,TRBV15,TRBJ2-4,.,.
CASSATGGVTEAFF,TGTGCCAGCAGCGCTACGGGAGGGGTGACTGAAGCTTTCTTT,TRBV7-2,TRBJ1-1,.,.
CASSLVIGEQFF,TGTGCCAGCAGCTTAGTAATTGGAGAGCAGTTCTTC,TRBV11-1,TRBJ2-1,.,.
CASSRDRLYEQYF,TGTGCCAGCAGCCGGGACAGACTATACGAGCAGTACTTC,TRBV2,TRBJ2-7,.,TRBD1
CASSPPGQGEGPGELFF,TGTGCCAGCAGTCCCCCGGGACAGGGAGAGGGTCCCGGGGAGCTGTTTTTT,TRBV28,TRBJ2-2,.,TRBD1
CASSRGQEGGYTF,TGTGCCAGCAGCAGGGGACAGGAGGGTGGCTACACCTTC,TRBV5-4,TRBJ1-2,.,TRBD1
CASSQDALGQGETFF,TGCGCCAGCAGCCAGGATGCCCTGGGACAGGGGGAGACTTTCTTT,TRBV4-1,TRBJ1-1,.,TRBD1
CASRKTGWETQYF,TGTGCCAGTAGGAAGACAGGGTGGGAGACCCAGTACTTC,TRBV19,TRBJ2-5,.,TRBD1
CASSQGQGESETQYF,TGCGCCAGCAGCCAGGGACAGGGGGAGTCGGAGACCCAGTACTTC,TRBV5-1,TRBJ2-5,.,TRBD1
CASKVGLMNTEAFF,TGTGCCAGTAAGGTCGGACTTATGAACACTGAAGCTTTCTTT,TRBV19,TRBJ1-1,.,.
CASSSTGRDTEAFF,TGCGCCAGCAGCTCGACAGGGAGGGACACTGAAGCTTTCTTT,TRBV5-1,TRBJ1-1,.,TRBD1
CASSLGGRTTDTQYF,TGTGCCAGCAGTTTAGGGGGACGGACCACAGATACGCAGTATTTT,TRBV27,TRBJ2-3,.,.
CASSPWDRTYGYTF,TGCGCCAGCAGCCCATGGGACAGAACCTATGGCTACACCTTC,TRBV5-1,TRBJ1-2,.,TRBD1
CASSLQGFEETQYF,TGCGCCAGCAGCCTACAGGGCTTTGAGGAGACCCAGTACTTC,TRBV5-1,TRBJ2-5,.,.
CASRRDRRPKETQYF,TGTGCCAGCCGCCGAGACAGGAGACCTAAAGAGACCCAGTACTTC,TRBV6-5,TRBJ2-5,.,.
CASSPRMTGGETQYF,TGTGCCAGCTCACCACGAATGACAGGGGGAGAGACCCAGTACTTC,TRBV18,TRBJ2-5,.,TRBD1
CAWRLQGTYEQYF,TGTGCCTGGAGATTACAGGGTACCTACGAGCAGTACTTC,TRBV30,TRBJ2-7,.,.
CASSLPPTGPTEAFF,TGCGCCAGCAGCCTCCCCCCTACGGGGCCCACTGAAGCTTTCTTT,TRBV5-1,TRBJ1-1,once,.
CASSYGQGGETQYF,TGTGCCAGCAGTTACGGGCAGGGAGGAGAGACCCAGTACTTC,TRBV6-5,TRBJ2-5,.,.
CASSPRLVSLGNPYEQYF,TGTGCCAGCTCACCACGTCTCGTCTCCCTCGGAAACCCCTACGAGCAGTACTTC,TRBV18,TRBJ2-7,.,.
CSAPGQGATDTQYF,TGCAGCGCCCCGGGACAGGGGGCTACAGATACGCAGTATTTT,TRBV29-1,TRBJ2-3,.,TRBD1
CATSARYEGLNTGELFF,TGTGCCACCAGCGCACGATACGAGGGGCTTAACACCGGGGAGCTGTTTTTT,TRBV15,TRBJ2-2,.,.
CAWSWDEKLFF,TGTGCCTGGAGCTGGGATGAAAAACTGTTTTTT,TRBV30,TRBJ1-4,few,.
CASSPGTNHYEQYF,TGCGCCAGCAGCCCCGGGACTAACCACTACGAGCAGTACTTC,TRBV5-1,TRBJ2-7,.,TRBD2
CASSLDRVGDTQYF,TGCGCCAGCAGCTTGGACAGGGTGGGAGATACGCAGTATTTT,TRBV5-1,TRBJ2-3,.,.
CASSFLNEQFF,TGTGCCAGCAGCTTCCTAAATGAGCAGTTCTTC,TRBV7-9,TRBJ2-1,.,.
CASGLANTEAFF,TGTGCCAGCGGACTGGCGAACACTGAAGCTTTCTTT,TRBV6-6,TRBJ1-1,few,.
CASSVAGSMGQETQYF,TGTGCCAGCAGCGTAGCCGGCTCAATGGGCCAAGAGACCCAGTACTTC,TRBV9,TRBJ2-5,.,.
CASRRLANTYEQYF,TGTGCCAGCAGGCGACTAGCGAATACCTACGAGCAGTACTTC,TRBV6-5,TRBJ2-7,.,TRBD2